Included here is one TCR beta chain sequence, with context. Per the germline V gene, CDR1 is SGHDT and CDR2 is YYEEEE. Germline trimming cut 3 bases from V and 6 bases from J; bases unmatched to any gene: 1. This CDR3 is built from 12 residues. How the authors handled the data: Reference gene primer amplification yielded estimated nucleated cell counts. Measured with immunoSEQ multiplex PCR; TCRdb has only the in-frame clones, and not every one. The V and J calls and the clone size are those of that table, but D and trimming were determined from the DNA. In the table there are some 170,000 clones, around 80% of which are singletons. Enrollees, about 18 to 89 years old, lived in about two dozen US areas. Participant-reported clinical history was the basis for cohort assignment. The data were obtained in a study of blood T cell repertoires in COVID-19. For the study at large: COVID-19 samples, acute and convalescent, were from the United States, Italy and Spain.

This clonotype was sampled from a middle-aged man who had recovered from COVID-19. This chain uses TRBV5-6 with TRBJ2-7, with TRBD1 identical over 9 bases. Specimen: PBMCs or T cells enriched from blood (not recorded which). This CDR3 is CASSSTGGEQYF. The CDR3 coding sequence is TGTGCCAGCAGCTCGACAGGGGGCGAGCAGTACTTC.